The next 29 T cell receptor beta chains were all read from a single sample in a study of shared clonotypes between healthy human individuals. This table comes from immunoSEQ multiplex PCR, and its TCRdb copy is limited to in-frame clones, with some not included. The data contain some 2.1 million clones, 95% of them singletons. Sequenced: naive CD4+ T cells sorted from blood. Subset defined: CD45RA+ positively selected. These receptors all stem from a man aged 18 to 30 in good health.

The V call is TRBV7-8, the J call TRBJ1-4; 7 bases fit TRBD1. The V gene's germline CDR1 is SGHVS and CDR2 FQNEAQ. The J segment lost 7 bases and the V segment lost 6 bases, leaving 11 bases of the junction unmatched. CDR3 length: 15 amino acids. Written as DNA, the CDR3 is TGTGCCAGCAGAGCTCAGACAGGGAGAACTGAAAAACTGTTTTTT. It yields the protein CASRAQTGRTEKLFF.

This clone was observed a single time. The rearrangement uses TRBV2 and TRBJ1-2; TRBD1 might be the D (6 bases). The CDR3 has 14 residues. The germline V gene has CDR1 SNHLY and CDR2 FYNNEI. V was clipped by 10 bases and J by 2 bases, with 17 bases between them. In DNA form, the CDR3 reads TGTGCCACACTACAGGGCGGATCGAACTATGGCTACACCTTC. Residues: CATLQGGSNYGYTF.

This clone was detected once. CDR3 sequence: CASSEAGRGVSYTF. CDR3 sequence (DNA): TGTGCCAGCAGTGAAGCTGGCAGGGGGGTTAGCTACACCTTC. The chain recombines TRBV2 with TRBJ1-2; 7 positions match TRBD1. Germline CDR1 reads SNHLY; CDR2 reads FYNNEI. The CDR3 length is 14 residues. The J segment lost 9 bases and the V segment lost 0 bases, leaving 7 bases of the junction unmatched.

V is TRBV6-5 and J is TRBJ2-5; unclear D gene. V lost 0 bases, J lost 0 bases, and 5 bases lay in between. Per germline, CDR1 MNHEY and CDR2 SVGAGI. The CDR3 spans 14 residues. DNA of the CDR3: TGTGCCAGCAGTTACTCGAACAACCAAGAGACCCAGTACTTC. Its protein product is CASSYSNNQETQYF.

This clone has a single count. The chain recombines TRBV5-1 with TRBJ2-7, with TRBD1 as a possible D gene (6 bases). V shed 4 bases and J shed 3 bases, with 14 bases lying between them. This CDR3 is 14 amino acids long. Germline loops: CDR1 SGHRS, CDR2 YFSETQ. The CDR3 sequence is CASSPQGIVYEQYF. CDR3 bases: TGCGCCAGCAGCCCACAGGGCATAGTCTACGAGCAGTACTTC.

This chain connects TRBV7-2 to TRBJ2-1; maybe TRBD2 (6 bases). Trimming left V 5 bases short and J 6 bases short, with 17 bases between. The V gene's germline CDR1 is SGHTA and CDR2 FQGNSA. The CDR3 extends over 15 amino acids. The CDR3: CASSLSGTQVNEQFF. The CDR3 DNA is TGTGCCAGCAGCCTGTCCGGGACTCAGGTCAATGAGCAGTTCTTC.

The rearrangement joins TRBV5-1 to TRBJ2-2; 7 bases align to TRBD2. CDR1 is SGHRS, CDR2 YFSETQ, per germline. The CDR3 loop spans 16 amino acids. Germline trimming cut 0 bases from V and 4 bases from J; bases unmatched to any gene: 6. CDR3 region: CASSLVAGDVTGELFF. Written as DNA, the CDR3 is TGCGCCAGCAGCTTGGTGGCGGGAGACGTCACCGGGGAGCTGTTTTTT.

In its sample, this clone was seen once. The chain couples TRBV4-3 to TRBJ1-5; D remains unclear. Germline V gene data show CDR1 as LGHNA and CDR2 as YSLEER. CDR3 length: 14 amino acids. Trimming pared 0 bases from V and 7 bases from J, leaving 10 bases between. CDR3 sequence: CASSQDWEAQPQHF. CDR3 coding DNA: TGCGCCAGCAGCCAAGATTGGGAGGCCCAGCCCCAGCATTTT.

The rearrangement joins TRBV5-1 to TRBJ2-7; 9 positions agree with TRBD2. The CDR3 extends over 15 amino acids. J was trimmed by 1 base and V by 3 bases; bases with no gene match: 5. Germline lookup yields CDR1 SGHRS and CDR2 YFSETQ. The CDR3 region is CASSSTTSGSYEQYF. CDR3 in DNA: TGCGCCAGCAGCTCAACAACTAGCGGGTCCTACGAGCAGTACTTC. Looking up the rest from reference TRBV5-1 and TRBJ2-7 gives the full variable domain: KAGVTQTPRYLIKTRGQQVTLSCSPISGHRSVSWYQQTPGQGLQFLFEYFSETQRNKGNFPGRFSGRQFSNSRSEMNVSTLELGDSALYLCASSSTTSGSYEQYFGPGTRLTVT.

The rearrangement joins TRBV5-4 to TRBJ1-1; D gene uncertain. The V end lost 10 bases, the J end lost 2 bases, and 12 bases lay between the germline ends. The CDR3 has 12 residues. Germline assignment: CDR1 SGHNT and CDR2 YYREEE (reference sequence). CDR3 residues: CALGEGNTEAFF. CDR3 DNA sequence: TGTGCCCTCGGAGAGGGTAACACTGAAGCTTTCTTT.

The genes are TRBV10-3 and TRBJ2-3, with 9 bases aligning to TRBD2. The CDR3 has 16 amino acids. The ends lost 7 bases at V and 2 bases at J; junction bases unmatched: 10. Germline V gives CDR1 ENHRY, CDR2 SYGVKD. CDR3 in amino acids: CAITREAGGNTDTQYF. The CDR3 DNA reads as TGTGCCATCACCCGGGAAGCGGGGGGAAACACAGATACGCAGTATTTT.

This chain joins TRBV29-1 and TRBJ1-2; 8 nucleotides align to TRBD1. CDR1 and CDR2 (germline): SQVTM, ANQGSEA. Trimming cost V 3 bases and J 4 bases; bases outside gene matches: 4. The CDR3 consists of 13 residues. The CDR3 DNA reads TGCAGCGTTGAGTCAGGGGGCTTCTATGGCTACACCTTC. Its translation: CSVESGGFYGYTF.

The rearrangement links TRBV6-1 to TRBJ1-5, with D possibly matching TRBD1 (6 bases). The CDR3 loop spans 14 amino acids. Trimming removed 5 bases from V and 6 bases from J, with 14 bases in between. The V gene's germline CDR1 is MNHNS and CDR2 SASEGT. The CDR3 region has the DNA TGTGCCAGCAGTCCCCGGGGGGCAACTCAGCCCCAGCATTTT. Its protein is CASSPRGATQPQHF.

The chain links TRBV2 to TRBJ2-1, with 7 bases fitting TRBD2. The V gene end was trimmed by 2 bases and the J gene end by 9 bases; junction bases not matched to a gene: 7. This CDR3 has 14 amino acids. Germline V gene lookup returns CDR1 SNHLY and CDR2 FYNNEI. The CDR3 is CASSELAEIGEQFF. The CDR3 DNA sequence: TGTGCCAGCAGTGAACTAGCGGAGATCGGTGAGCAGTTCTTC.

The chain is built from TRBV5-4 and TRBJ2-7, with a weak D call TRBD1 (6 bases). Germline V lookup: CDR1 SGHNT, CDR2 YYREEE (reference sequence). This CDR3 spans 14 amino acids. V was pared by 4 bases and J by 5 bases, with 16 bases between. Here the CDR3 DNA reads TGTGCCAGCAGCGAATCAGGGGCGCGTGACGAGCAGTACTTC. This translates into CASSESGARDEQYF.

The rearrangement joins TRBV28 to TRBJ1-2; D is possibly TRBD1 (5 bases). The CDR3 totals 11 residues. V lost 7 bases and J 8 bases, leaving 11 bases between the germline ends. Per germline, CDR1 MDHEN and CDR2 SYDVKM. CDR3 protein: CASTSGLGYTF. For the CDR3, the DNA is TGTGCCAGCACCTCAGGGCTCGGCTACACCTTC.

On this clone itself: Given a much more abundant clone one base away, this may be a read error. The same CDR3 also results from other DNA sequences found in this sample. The CDR3 bases are TGTGCCAGCAGCTTGGGTATGAACACTGAAGCTTTCTTT. It yields the protein CASSLGMNTEAFF. V is TRBV7-9 and J is TRBJ1-1; the D is unclear. V lost 3 bases and J lost 0, with 5 bases in between. The CDR3 sequence is 13 residues long. The germline V gene has CDR1 SEHNR and CDR2 FQNEAQ (reference sequence).

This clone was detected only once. Here the CDR3 reads CASSAPGTTGGQNIQYF. The CDR3 DNA reads TGTGCCAGCAGTGCACCCGGTACGACAGGGGGTCAAAACATTCAGTACTTC. V and J are TRBV6-1 and TRBJ2-4, with 9 bases aligning to TRBD1. The CDR3 covers 17 residues. V gave up 4 bases and J gave up 5 bases; unmatched junction bases: 12. Germline V gene sequence: CDR1 MNHNS, CDR2 SASEGT.

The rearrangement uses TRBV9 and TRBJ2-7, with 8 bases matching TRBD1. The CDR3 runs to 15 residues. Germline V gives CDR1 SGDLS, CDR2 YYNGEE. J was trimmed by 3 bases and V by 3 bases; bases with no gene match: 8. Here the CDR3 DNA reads TGTGCCAGCAGCGCCCAGACAGGGGAGATCTACGAGCAGTACTTC. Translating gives CASSAQTGEIYEQYF.

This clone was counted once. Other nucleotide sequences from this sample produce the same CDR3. This CDR3 reads CASSLPTANYGYTF. DNA for the CDR3: TGCGCCAGCAGCTTGCCGACTGCGAACTATGGCTACACCTTC. The rearrangement links TRBV5-1 to TRBJ1-2; D is undetermined. This CDR3 contains 14 residues. V was shortened by 1 base and J by 2 bases, with 9 bases between the two germline ends. Germline CDR1 SGHRS, CDR2 YFSETQ.

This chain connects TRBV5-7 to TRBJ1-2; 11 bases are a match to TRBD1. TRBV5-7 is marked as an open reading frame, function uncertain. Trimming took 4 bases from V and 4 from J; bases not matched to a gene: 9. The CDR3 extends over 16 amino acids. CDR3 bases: TGTGCCAGCAGCCCAGGACAGGGGGCTCTAGGCTATGGCTACACCTTC. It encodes CASSPGQGALGYGYTF.

CDR3 bases: TGTGCCAGCAGCCGCCGGGACCTTAGCAATCAGCCCCAGCATTTT. Translating it yields CASSRRDLSNQPQHF. The chain has TRBV21-1 and TRBJ1-5. TRBV21-1 represents a pseudogene. The CDR3 is 15 amino acids.

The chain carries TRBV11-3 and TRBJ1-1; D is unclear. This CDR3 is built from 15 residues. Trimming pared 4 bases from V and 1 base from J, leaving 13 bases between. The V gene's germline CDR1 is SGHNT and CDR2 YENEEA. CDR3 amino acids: CASSSGWGENTEAFF. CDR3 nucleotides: TGTGCCAGCAGCTCCGGATGGGGAGAGAACACTGAAGCTTTCTTT.

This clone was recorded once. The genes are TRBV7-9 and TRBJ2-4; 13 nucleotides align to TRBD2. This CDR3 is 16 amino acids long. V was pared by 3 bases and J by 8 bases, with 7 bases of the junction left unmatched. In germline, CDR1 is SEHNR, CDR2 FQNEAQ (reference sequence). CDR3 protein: CASSFGTSGNSDIQYF. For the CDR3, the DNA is TGTGCCAGCAGCTTTGGGACTAGCGGGAATTCGGACATTCAGTACTTC.

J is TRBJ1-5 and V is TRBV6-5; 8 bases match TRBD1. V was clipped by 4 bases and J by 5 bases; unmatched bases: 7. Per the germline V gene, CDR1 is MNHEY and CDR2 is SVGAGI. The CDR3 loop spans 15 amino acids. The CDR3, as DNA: TGTGCCAGCAGTTCGACAGGGGAGGGATATCAGCCCCAGCATTTT. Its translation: CASSSTGEGYQPQHF.

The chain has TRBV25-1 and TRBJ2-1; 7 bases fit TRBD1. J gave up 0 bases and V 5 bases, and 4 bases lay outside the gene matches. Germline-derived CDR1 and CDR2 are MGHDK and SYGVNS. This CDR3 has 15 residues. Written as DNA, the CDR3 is TGTGCCAGCAGTTCCGCAGGGGGCTCCTACAATGAGCAGTTCTTC. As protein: CASSSAGGSYNEQFF.

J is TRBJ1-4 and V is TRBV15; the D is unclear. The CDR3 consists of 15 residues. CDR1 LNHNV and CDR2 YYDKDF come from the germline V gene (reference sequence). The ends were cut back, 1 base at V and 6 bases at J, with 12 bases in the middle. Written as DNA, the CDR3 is TGTGCCACCAGCAGAGGGGCGAATTGGGATGAAAAACTGTTTTTT. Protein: CATSRGANWDEKLFF. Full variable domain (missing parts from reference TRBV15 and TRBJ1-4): DAMVIQNPRYQVTQFGKPVTLSCSQTLNHNVMYWYQQKSSQAPKLLFHYYDKDFNNEADTPDNFQSRRPNTSFCFLDIRSPGLGDTAMYLCATSRGANWDEKLFFGSGTQLSVL.

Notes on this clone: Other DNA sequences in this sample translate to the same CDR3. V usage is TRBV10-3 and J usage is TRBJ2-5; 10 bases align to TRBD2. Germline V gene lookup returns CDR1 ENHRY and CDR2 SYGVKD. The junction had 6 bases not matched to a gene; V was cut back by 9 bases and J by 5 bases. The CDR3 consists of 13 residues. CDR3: CAISSGGGETQYF. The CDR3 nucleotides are TGTGCCATTTCTAGCGGGGGAGGGGAGACCCAGTACTTC.

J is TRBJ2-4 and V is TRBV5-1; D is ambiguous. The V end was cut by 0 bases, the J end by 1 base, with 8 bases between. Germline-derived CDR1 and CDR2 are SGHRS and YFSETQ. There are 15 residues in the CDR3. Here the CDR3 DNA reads TGCGCCAGCAGCTTGGGGGCCGCGGCCAAAAACATTCAGTACTTC. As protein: CASSLGAAAKNIQYF.